This passage covers 25 T cell receptor beta chains from one sample sequenced in a study of PD-L1 blockade in urothelial cancer. Generated by immunoSEQ multiplex PCR, the TCRdb table keeps only in-frame clones and is missing some. Of roughly 100,000 clones listed, around four fifths were seen once; the top ten hold over 7.5%. Time point given: peripheral blood 6 weeks after treatment start. Here the sequenced sample was PBMCs, taken around atezolizumab (anti-PD-L1) treatment. The receptors come from a man between 65 and 79 years old with urothelial cancer.

The chain has TRBV7-3 and TRBJ2-5, with D perhaps matching TRBD2 (6 bases). Germline CDR1 is SGHTA and CDR2 is FQGTGA. Between the trimmed V and J ends, which lost 2 bases and 3 bases, there was a span of 7 bases. The CDR3 contains 13 residues. CDR3 bases: TGTGCCAGCAGCTTAGAGCGGGAAGAGACCCAGTACTTC. Amino acid sequence: CASSLEREETQYF.

The genes are TRBV19 and TRBJ1-2, with a weak D call TRBD1 (5 bases). From germline, CDR1 is LNHDA and CDR2 SQIVND (reference sequence). With 4 bases removed from V and 8 bases from J, the gap between germline ends came to 14 bases. The CDR3 sequence is 13 residues long. CDR3 residues: CASSTGTAGGYTF. DNA for the CDR3: TGTGCCAGTAGTACGGGGACGGCGGGGGGCTACACCTTC.

The rearrangement links TRBV30 to TRBJ2-7, with 8 bases fitting TRBD2. J lost 7 bases, V lost 4 bases, and 9 bases had no gene match. Germline V gene lookup returns CDR1 GTSNPN and CDR2 SVGIG (reference sequence). The CDR3 length is 13 residues. Written as DNA, the CDR3 is TGTGCCTGGACGGGACTAGTCTCCCTGGAGCAGTACTTC. Translation: CAWTGLVSLEQYF.

The chain carries TRBV5-4 and TRBJ2-5, with D unclear. V lost 0 bases to trimming and J lost 5 bases, with 11 bases between them. This CDR3 region has 14 residues. Looked up from germline, CDR1 is SGHNT and CDR2 is YYREEE (reference sequence). The DNA of the CDR3 is TGTGCCAGCAGCTTGGAGCAAGCCTCGGAGACCCAGTACTTC. It yields the protein CASSLEQASETQYF.

The genes are TRBV19 and TRBJ1-4; 9 nucleotides agree with TRBD1. Germline V gene sequence: CDR1 LNHDA, CDR2 SQIVND (reference sequence). This CDR3 contains 17 residues. V lost 7 bases, J lost 7 bases, and 16 bases stayed unmatched. CDR3 coding DNA: TGTGCCAGTATGGGACAGGGCTCTATTCCCGGGGGTGAAAAACTGTTTTTT. Amino acids: CASMGQGSIPGGEKLFF.

The chain has TRBV25-1 and TRBJ2-7; TRBD1 matches 10 bases. Germline V gives CDR1 MGHDK, CDR2 SYGVNS. This CDR3 spans 13 amino acids. Trimming at V came to 7 bases and at J to 5 bases, leaving 5 bases not matched to a gene. The CDR3 DNA sequence: TGTGCCAGCAAACGGACAGGGGGGCACGAGCAGTACTTC. As protein: CASKRTGGHEQYF.

This clone was seen more than once but under ten times. The genes are TRBV5-1 and TRBJ1-1; tentative D call: TRBD1 (5 bases). The CDR3 has 13 residues. CDR1 and CDR2 (germline): SGHRS, YFSETQ. V lost 5 bases and J lost 1, with 9 bases in between. The CDR3: CASRQEPNTEAFF. CDR3 sequence (DNA): TGCGCCAGCAGACAGGAGCCGAACACTGAAGCTTTCTTT.

This chain connects TRBV19 to TRBJ2-1; D may be TRBD1 (6 bases). The CDR3 is 13 residues long. CDR1 is LNHDA, CDR2 SQIVND, per germline (reference sequence). V was clipped by 2 bases and J by 8 bases, with 10 bases between them. For the CDR3, the DNA is TGTGCCAGTAGTATAAAACAGGGAGATGAGCAGTTCTTC. The encoded protein is CASSIKQGDEQFF. Filled out from reference TRBV19 and TRBJ2-1, the complete variable domain reads DGGITQSPKYLFRKEGQNVTLSCEQNLNHDAMYWYRQDPGQGLRLIYYSQIVNDFQKGDIAEGYSVSREKKESFPLTVTSAQKNPTAFYLCASSIKQGDEQFFGPGTRLTVL.

This clone was counted a few times. The CDR3 reads CASSYLGLAEETQYF. In nucleotides, the CDR3 is TGTGCCAGCAGCTACTTGGGACTAGCGGAAGAGACCCAGTACTTC. The chain employs TRBV7-3 and TRBJ2-5; 11 bases agree with TRBD2. Germline V gene data show CDR1 as SGHTA and CDR2 as FQGTGA. The CDR3 extends over 15 amino acids. V gave up 4 bases and J gave up 3 bases; unmatched junction bases: 4.

The chain couples TRBV19 to TRBJ1-3, with D unresolved. Germline CDR1 is LNHDA and CDR2 is SQIVND (reference sequence). This CDR3 has 17 residues. V lost 1 base and J 4 bases, leaving 17 bases between the germline ends. This CDR3 is CASSIGGRPTPGNTIYF. The CDR3 DNA reads as TGTGCCAGTAGTATAGGAGGGAGACCCACACCGGGAAACACCATATATTTT.

The chain uses TRBV5-6 and TRBJ1-4, with 8 bases fitting TRBD1. J gave up 3 bases and V 4 bases, and 11 bases lay outside the gene matches. Germline V gives CDR1 SGHDT, CDR2 YYEEEE. This CDR3 contains 17 residues. The CDR3 DNA follows: TGTGCCAGCAGCCCCGGACAGGGAACGGGAGCTAATGAAAAACTGTTTTTT. This codes for CASSPGQGTGANEKLFF.

The rearrangement joins TRBV7-6 to TRBJ2-2, with 7 bases aligning to TRBD1. The CDR3 contains 16 residues. The V gene's germline CDR1 is SGHVS and CDR2 FNYEAQ. V was clipped by 0 bases and J by 4 bases; unmatched bases: 5. The CDR3 DNA sequence: TGTGCCAGCAGCTTAGCTAGGACAGGTAGCACCGGGGAGCTGTTTTTT. Translating gives CASSLARTGSTGELFF.

J is TRBJ2-7 and V is TRBV7-4; 10 bases match TRBD2. Germline values: CDR1 SGHVT, CDR2 SQSDAQ. This CDR3 spans 18 amino acids. Trimming removed 5 bases from V and 0 bases from J; junction bases left unmatched: 13. The CDR3 spells CASSPPGASGSPSYEQYF. DNA for the CDR3: TGTGCCAGCAGCCCCCCAGGGGCTAGCGGGAGCCCCTCCTACGAGCAGTACTTC.

V gene TRBV10-3 combines with J gene TRBJ1-1; 10 bases match TRBD1. Germline values: CDR1 ENHRY, CDR2 SYGVKD. The CDR3 length is 13 residues. The J segment lost 5 bases and the V segment lost 5 bases, leaving 2 bases of the junction unmatched. CDR3: CAISRTGGTEAFF. The CDR3 region has the DNA TGTGCCATCAGTCGGACAGGGGGGACTGAAGCTTTCTTT.

This chain connects TRBV7-9 to TRBJ2-7; no clear D. Germline values: CDR1 SEHNR, CDR2 FQNEAQ (reference sequence). Trimming cost V 4 bases and J 0 bases, with 7 bases left between them. This CDR3 comprises 13 residues. CDR3 DNA: TGTGCCAGCAGCTCGGAGCTCTCCTACGAGCAGTACTTC. This gives the protein CASSSELSYEQYF.

The J gene is TRBJ1-5, the V gene TRBV6-1, with a weak D call TRBD1 (5 bases). Germline lookup yields CDR1 MNHNS and CDR2 SASEGT. V lost 8 bases and J lost 3, with 14 bases in between. This CDR3 is built from 14 residues. The CDR3 DNA reads as TGTGCCAGCTATGACAGACGGTTCAATCAGCCCCAGCATTTT. Its translation is CASYDRRFNQPQHF.

The V and J genes are TRBV10-1 and TRBJ2-7, with a weak D call TRBD2 (5 bases). Trimming shortened V by 2 bases and J by 3 bases, and 8 bases separated the two germline ends. The CDR3 loop spans 13 amino acids. Germline-derived CDR1 and CDR2 are WNHNN and SYGVQD (reference sequence). Here the CDR3 reads CASSESGDYEQYF. The CDR3 DNA reads as TGCGCCAGCAGTGAGAGCGGCGACTACGAGCAGTACTTC.

This CDR3 reads CASSQLGGPQHF. The CDR3 coding sequence is TGTGCCAGCAGCCAATTGGGAGGGCCCCAGCATTTT. The chain couples TRBV11-3 to TRBJ1-5; no clear D. Germline V gene lookup returns CDR1 SGHNT and CDR2 YENEEA. Trimming took 5 bases from V and 9 from J, leaving 11 bases between them. This CDR3 has 12 amino acids. Based on the CDR3 plus reference TRBV11-3 and TRBJ1-5, the full variable domain is EAGVVQSPRYKIIEKKQPVAFWCNPISGHNTLYWYLQNLGQGPELLIRYENEEAVDDSQLPKDRFSAERLKGVDSTLKIQPAELGDSAVYLCASSQLGGPQHFGDGTRLSIL.

J is TRBJ1-3 and V is TRBV28; D gene ambiguous. Germline V gives CDR1 MDHEN, CDR2 SYDVKM. Trimming shortened V by 8 bases and J by 0 bases, and 14 bases separated the two germline ends. The CDR3 totals 15 residues. The CDR3 DNA sequence: TGTGCCAGCGGAGGCAGCTTAAGCTCTGGAAACACCATATATTTT. This codes for CASGGSLSSGNTIYF.

The chain carries TRBV18 and TRBJ1-3, with TRBD1 matching 7 bases. The germline V gene has CDR1 KGHSH and CDR2 LQKENI. The trim removed 6 bases at V and 0 bases at J, leaving 8 bases unmatched. CDR3 length: 16 residues. The CDR3 bases are TGTGCCAGCTCCCCTCCGGGACAGAGCTCTGGAAACACCATATATTTT. Its translation is CASSPPGQSSGNTIYF.

This clone came up once. The rearrangement links TRBV6-4 to TRBJ1-1, with 7 bases aligning to TRBD1. Trimming removed 0 bases from V and 1 base from J; junction bases left unmatched: 8. This CDR3 spans 17 amino acids. Germline V lookup: CDR1 MRHNA, CDR2 SNTAGT. The CDR3 sequence: CASSDSWTGGWNTEAFF. The CDR3 DNA is TGTGCCAGCAGTGACTCTTGGACAGGAGGCTGGAACACTGAAGCTTTCTTT.

V usage is TRBV19 and J usage is TRBJ2-3; 7 bases map to TRBD2. This CDR3 region has 16 residues. V lost 3 bases and J lost 1; bases outside the gene matches: 7. CDR1 is LNHDA, CDR2 SQIVND, per germline (reference sequence). The CDR3 DNA follows: TGTGCCAGTAGTATGCGGGGGAGTGTCGGCACAGATACGCAGTATTTT. Protein product: CASSMRGSVGTDTQYF.

J is TRBJ2-5 and V is TRBV6-5; 12 bases are a match to TRBD2. This CDR3 comprises 16 residues. Looked up from germline, CDR1 is MNHEY and CDR2 is SVGAGI. V gave up 4 bases and J gave up 5 bases; unmatched junction bases: 8. The CDR3 nucleotides read TGTGCCAGCAGTTCCCCGACTAGCGGGGGTTTGGAGACCCAGTACTTC. This sequence encodes CASSSPTSGGLETQYF.

This clone was observed a few times. The chain couples TRBV5-1 to TRBJ2-7; a possible D gene is TRBD2 (6 bases). Germline lookup yields CDR1 SGHRS and CDR2 YFSETQ. The V end lost 6 bases, the J end lost 0 bases, and 16 bases lay between the germline ends. The CDR3 consists of 15 residues. CDR3 protein: CASTPDGGPSYEQYF. The CDR3 DNA sequence: TGCGCCAGCACTCCCGACGGGGGTCCCTCCTACGAGCAGTACTTC.

The chain recombines TRBV29-1 with TRBJ2-7, with D perhaps matching TRBD2 (6 bases). Deletions cut 4 bases from V and 2 bases from J, with 15 bases between. This CDR3 spans 14 amino acids. Looked up from germline, CDR1 is SQVTM and CDR2 is ANQGSEA. The CDR3 here is CSVGNGGYTYEQYF. The CDR3, as DNA: TGCAGCGTTGGTAACGGGGGTTATACCTACGAGCAGTACTTC.